The 21 T cell receptor beta chains in this list originate from one sample, sequenced in a study of blood T cell repertoires in COVID-19 (dated by TCRdb to 2020 to 2021). The library was obtained by the immunoSEQ multiplex PCR assay. Not all clones reach the TCRdb copy of this immuneACCESS table, which keeps in-frame sequences only. Checked studies attribute under half of the gap to unresolved V genes and leave the rest unexplained. The table for this sample lists about 180,000 clones; roughly 77% of them were counted only once. 6% to 7.5% of the sample is held by the ten biggest clonotypes. Material for sequencing was peripheral blood. These receptors all stem from a man in his sixties or seventies with active or convalescent COVID-19.

The V gene is TRBV11-1, the J gene TRBJ1-1, with 7 bases that match TRBD1. CDR1 SGHAT and CDR2 FQDESV come from the germline V gene (reference sequence). This CDR3 has 14 amino acids. J was trimmed by 4 bases and V by 0 bases; bases with no gene match: 2. The CDR3 DNA is TGTGCCAGCAGCTTAGCAGGGGGCGGCACTGAAGCTTTCTTT. It specifies CASSLAGGGTEAFF. The whole variable domain, remainder taken from reference TRBV11-1 and TRBJ1-1, is EAEVAQSPRYKITEKSQAVAFWCDPISGHATLYWYRQILGQGPELLVQFQDESVVDDSQLPKDRFSAERLKGVDSTLKIQPAELGDSAMYLCASSLAGGGTEAFFGQGTRLTVV.

As DNA, the CDR3 is TGTGCCAGCAGCTTAACAGGGTCTGAAGCTTTCTTT. Its translation is CASSLTGSEAFF. The chain links TRBV7-9 to TRBJ1-1, with D perhaps matching TRBD1 (6 bases). The CDR3 spans 12 residues. The V gene's germline CDR1 is SEHNR and CDR2 FQNEAQ (reference sequence). Trimming took 2 bases from V and 6 from J, leaving 7 bases between them.

The chain couples TRBV5-6 to TRBJ2-7; tentative D call: TRBD1 (5 bases). CDR1 is SGHDT, CDR2 YYEEEE, per germline. The CDR3 extends over 16 amino acids. The germline V and J ends were trimmed by 0 bases and 0 bases, with 13 bases remaining between them. The CDR3 spells CASSLAVYRSSYEQYF. DNA for the CDR3: TGTGCCAGCAGCTTGGCCGTGTACAGGAGCTCCTACGAGCAGTACTTC. The full variable domain, its missing parts supplied by reference TRBV5-6 and TRBJ2-7, is DAGVTQSPTHLIKTRGQQVTLRCSPKSGHDTVSWYQQALGQGPQFIFQYYEEEERQRGNFPDRFSGHQFPNYSSELNVNALLLGDSALYLCASSLAVYRSSYEQYFGPGTRLTVT.

This clone was counted at least ten times. This rearrangement joins TRBV7-9 to TRBJ2-7, with D tentatively TRBD1 (6 bases). V was cut by 5 bases and J by 0 bases, with 20 bases left in between. This CDR3 has 17 residues. In germline, CDR1 is SEHNR, CDR2 FQNEAQ (reference sequence). The CDR3 sequence is CASSPPPRIQGSYEQYF. The CDR3 DNA is TGTGCCAGCAGCCCTCCCCCTAGAATACAGGGCTCCTACGAGCAGTACTTC.

The rearrangement uses TRBV18 and TRBJ1-6; no definite D call. Per the germline V gene, CDR1 is KGHSH and CDR2 is LQKENI. CDR3 length: 15 amino acids. Trimming shortened V by 6 bases and J by 5 bases, and 14 bases separated the two germline ends. Here the CDR3 DNA reads TGTGCCAGCTCGCCCGAGGCGGCAGATAATTCACCCCTCCACTTT. Translating gives CASSPEAADNSPLHF.

The chain's CDR3 is CASSLGASGYNEQFF. CDR3 DNA sequence: TGCGCCAGCTCACTCGGGGCTAGCGGTTACAATGAGCAGTTCTTC. This chain uses TRBV5-1 with TRBJ2-1; TRBD2 aligns across 7 bases. J was trimmed by 4 bases and V by 7 bases; bases with no gene match: 11. CDR3 size: 15 residues. Germline V gene data show CDR1 as SGHRS and CDR2 as YFSETQ.

The rearrangement uses TRBV5-4 and TRBJ2-1; TRBD1 matches 7 bases. V was clipped by 1 base and J by 6 bases; unmatched bases: 13. The CDR3 runs 17 residues. Germline-derived CDR1 and CDR2 are SGHNT and YYREEE (reference sequence). CDR3 residues: CASSLFVTGALGNEQFF. DNA for the CDR3: TGTGCCAGCAGCTTGTTCGTCACAGGGGCCTTGGGCAATGAGCAGTTCTTC.

V usage is TRBV29-1 and J usage is TRBJ1-4, with 8 bases lining up with TRBD1. The CDR3 is 14 amino acids. Looked up from germline, CDR1 is SQVTM and CDR2 is ANQGSEA. The trim removed 0 bases at V and 8 bases at J, leaving 5 bases unmatched. The CDR3 here is CSVEDDRGGEKLFF. CDR3 in DNA: TGCAGCGTTGAAGATGACAGGGGTGGGGAAAAACTGTTTTTT. The whole variable domain, remainder taken from reference TRBV29-1 and TRBJ1-4, is SAVISQKPSRDICQRGTSLTIQCQVDSQVTMMFWYRQQPGQSLTLIATANQGSEATYESGFVIDKFPISRPNLTFSTLTVSNMSPEDSSIYLCSVEDDRGGEKLFFGSGTQLSVL.

This chain connects TRBV18 to TRBJ2-7; TRBD2 might be the D (6 bases). The CDR3 is 15 residues long. The V end lost 4 bases, the J end lost 7 bases, and 20 bases lay between the germline ends. CDR1 and CDR2 (germline): KGHSH, LQKENI. For the CDR3, the DNA is TGTGCCAGCTCACAGCGCGGGACCACAACTCAGGAGCAGTACTTC. Its protein is CASSQRGTTTQEQYF.

This sequence joins TRBV13 and TRBJ2-3, with a tentative D call TRBD1 (6 bases). The CDR3 length is 15 residues. Trimming shortened V by 5 bases and J by 0 bases, and 12 bases separated the two germline ends. The germline gives CDR1 PRHDT, CDR2 FYEKMQ (reference sequence). CDR3: CASSSRTASTDTQYF. In nucleotides, the CDR3 is TGTGCCAGCAGCAGTCGGACAGCTAGCACAGATACGCAGTATTTT.

This clone was detected only a few times. This rearrangement joins TRBV18 to TRBJ2-1; TRBD1 matches at 8 bases. Unmatched junction bases numbered 4, after V lost 3 bases and J lost 3 bases. Germline-derived CDR1 and CDR2 are KGHSH and LQKENI. The CDR3 is made up of 15 amino acids. CDR3 amino acids: CASSPQGANYNEQFF. The DNA for the CDR3 is TGTGCCAGCTCACCGCAGGGGGCAAACTACAATGAGCAGTTCTTC.

In nucleotides, the CDR3 is TGCGCCAGCAGCCAGGACTTGAGCTCCTACAATGAGCAGTTCTTC. Translating it yields CASSQDLSSYNEQFF. J is TRBJ2-1 and V is TRBV4-3; tentative D call: TRBD2 (5 bases). There are 15 residues in the CDR3. Deletions cut 3 bases from V and 0 bases from J, with 9 bases between. Germline CDR1 LGHNA, CDR2 YSLEER.

The chain joins TRBV6-5 to TRBJ1-4, with 9 bases that match TRBD1. The CDR3 extends over 14 amino acids. CDR1 is MNHEY and CDR2 is SVGAGI in the germline V gene. Germline trimming cut 6 bases from V and 5 bases from J; bases unmatched to any gene: 4. The CDR3 sequence: CASRKDRGNEKLFF. The CDR3 nucleotides are TGTGCCAGCAGAAAAGACAGGGGGAATGAAAAACTGTTTTTT.

The chain recombines TRBV7-8 with TRBJ1-1, with no clear D. V dropped 3 bases and J dropped 0 bases, with 8 bases sitting between them. CDR1 and CDR2 (germline): SGHVS, FQNEAQ. CDR3 length: 14 residues. CDR3 in DNA: TGTGCCAGCAGCTTTGGTCAGATGAACACTGAAGCTTTCTTT. The encoded protein is CASSFGQMNTEAFF.

This sequence joins TRBV28 and TRBJ1-2; D uncertain. CDR3 length equals 12 residues. Germline V lookup: CDR1 MDHEN, CDR2 SYDVKM. Trimming left V 10 bases short and J 4 bases short, with 13 bases between. The CDR3 spells CATLEVTYGYTF. Here the CDR3 DNA reads TGTGCCACCCTAGAGGTCACCTATGGCTACACCTTC.

This clone was counted only a few times. The junction departs from germline at one end; a sequencing error may be responsible. The chain is built from TRBV7-7 and TRBJ1-1; D gene unclear. Germline CDR1 SSHAT, CDR2 FNYEAQ (reference sequence). This CDR3 has 8 residues. CDR3 protein: CASSQALF. DNA for the CDR3: TGTGCTAGCAGCCAGGCGCTCTTT.

This rearrangement joins TRBV10-2 to TRBJ1-1; weak D call: TRBD1 (6 bases). Germline lookup yields CDR1 WSHSY and CDR2 SAAADI. The CDR3 loop spans 13 amino acids. V shed 7 bases and J shed 5 bases, with 14 bases lying between them. CDR3 DNA sequence: TGCGCCAGCAAAACAGGGAGTCGTACTGAAGCTTTCTTT. This sequence encodes CASKTGSRTEAFF.

The chain links TRBV20-1 to TRBJ2-3, with TRBD2 matching 8 bases. The germline CDR1 and CDR2 sequences are DFQATT and SNEGSKA (reference sequence). The trim removed 3 bases at V and 1 base at J, leaving 9 bases unmatched. This CDR3 spans 16 amino acids. The CDR3 region has the DNA TGCAGTGCTAGTAGCACTAGCGGAGACCGCACAGATACGCAGTATTTT. This gives the protein CSASSTSGDRTDTQYF.

The genes are TRBV20-1 and TRBJ1-2; D possibly corresponds to TRBD1 (6 bases). In germline, CDR1 is DFQATT, CDR2 SNEGSKA (reference sequence). The CDR3 runs 13 residues. Trimming took off 3 bases at V and 8 bases at J, with 16 bases between the two ends. CDR3: CSASGIDRQGYTF. The CDR3 DNA is TGCAGTGCTAGTGGCATCGACAGGCAGGGCTACACCTTC.

The V call is TRBV16, the J call TRBJ2-3; 10 bases map to TRBD1. V shed 3 bases, J shed 2 bases, and the junction held 2 bases outside the gene matches. Looked up from germline, CDR1 is KGHSY and CDR2 is FQNENV. This CDR3 region has 15 residues. The CDR3: CASSQDRGDTDTQYF. The CDR3 coding sequence is TGTGCCAGCAGCCAGGACAGGGGGGACACAGATACGCAGTATTTT.

The J gene is TRBJ1-4, the V gene TRBV3-1 (or the pseudogene TRBV3-2), with 11 bases lining up with TRBD1. Trimming took 5 bases from V and 7 from J; bases not matched to a gene: 3. There are 14 residues in the CDR3. Germline lookup yields CDR1 LGHDT and CDR2 YNNKEL (reference sequence). The chain's CDR3 is CASSTGTGGEKLFF. The CDR3 DNA is TGTGCCAGCAGCACCGGGACAGGGGGTGAAAAACTGTTTTTT.